This TCR beta chain came from a study of control samples from healthy donors and cancer patients. Libraries were prepared by immunoSEQ multiplex PCR; TCRdb keeps only in-frame clonotypes and omits some of them. The sample lists about 95,000 clones; roughly nine tenths were seen once. This clone was seen more than once but under ten times. This TCR was recovered from a woman aged 25 to 39 in good health. Sequencing was done on a sample of blood.

CDR3 in DNA: TGTGCCAGCAGCAGCACAGGAGGATCCTACGAGCAGTACTTC. Protein sequence: CASSSTGGSYEQYF. This chain uses TRBV28 with TRBJ2-7; D is perhaps TRBD1 or TRBD2 (5 bases each). The germline gives CDR1 MDHEN, CDR2 SYDVKM. Trimming left V 6 bases short and J 1 base short, with 13 bases between. This CDR3 has 14 amino acids.